These 14 T cell receptor beta chains share one sample of origin, sequenced in a study of patients and donors after allogeneic stem cell transplantation. TCRdb ran MiXCR on the RT-PCR reads and lists one entry per CDR3 protein. The table records roughly 200,000 distinct CDR3 sequences, around 40% of them present only once. The sample taken for sequencing was blood, either unsorted or a sorted T cell fraction (not recorded which). Receptors originate from a human donor who was either an allogeneic HSCT recipient or a stem cell or donor lymphocyte infusion donor (not recorded which). It is not recorded whose cells these are; they may come from a transplant donor.

The CDR3 here is CSARWGMNTEAFF. The CDR3 bases are TGCAGTGCTAGATGGGGGATGAACACTGAAGCTTTCTTT. The chain couples TRBV20-1 to TRBJ1-1; D is possibly TRBD1 (5 bases). Germline V gene sequence: CDR1 DFQATT, CDR2 SNEGSKA (reference sequence). V was pared by 2 bases and J by 0 bases, with 7 bases between. This CDR3 is built from 13 residues.

The V call is TRBV4-1, the J call TRBJ2-5, with TRBD1 matching over 7 bases. The ends lost 4 bases at V and 7 bases at J; junction bases unmatched: 9. Germline lookup yields CDR1 MGHRA and CDR2 YSYEKL. This CDR3 comprises 14 residues. The CDR3 spells CASSPMTGRWTQYF. Written as DNA, the CDR3 is TGCGCCAGCAGCCCAATGACAGGGCGGTGGACCCAGTACTTC.

CDR3 bases: TGTGCCAGTAGGATTTGGGACTCCCTAGATCAGCCCCAGCATTTT. This translates into CASRIWDSLDQPQHF. The rearrangement joins TRBV19 to TRBJ1-5, with a possible D match to TRBD1 (5 bases). V was cut by 6 bases and J by 5 bases, with 17 bases left in between. Germline V gene data show CDR1 as LNHDA and CDR2 as SQIVND (reference sequence). This CDR3 is built from 15 residues.

The gene calls are TRBV7-3 and TRBJ2-5, with a tentative D call TRBD1 (6 bases). V was cut by 8 bases and J by 1 base, with 11 bases left in between. The germline V gene encodes CDR1 SGHTA and CDR2 FQGTGA. The CDR3 loop spans 13 amino acids. CDR3 DNA: TGTGCCAGCGCACGACAGGTCCAAGAGACCCAGTACTTC. Translation: CASARQVQETQYF.

V gene TRBV2 combines with J gene TRBJ1-1; D is unresolved. The length of the CDR3 is 14 residues. Trimming pared 5 bases from V and 0 bases from J, leaving 10 bases between. Germline lookup yields CDR1 SNHLY and CDR2 FYNNEI. For the CDR3, the DNA is TGTGCCAGCAGTCTAGGGATGATGAACACTGAAGCTTTCTTT. It yields the protein CASSLGMMNTEAFF.

This clonotype was observed a single time. This chain joins TRBV28 and TRBJ2-3; TRBD2 agrees at 15 bases. The junction had 3 bases not matched to a gene; V was cut back by 3 bases and J by 5 bases. The CDR3 runs to 16 residues. Germline CDR1 reads MDHEN; CDR2 reads SYDVKM. In DNA, the CDR3 is TGTGCCAGCAGTTTGGGACTAGCGGGGGGAAAAGATACGCAGTATTTT. This encodes CASSLGLAGGKDTQYF. The whole variable domain, remainder taken from reference TRBV28 and TRBJ2-3, is DVKVTQSSRYLVKRTGEKVFLECVQDMDHENMFWYRQDPGLGLRLIYFSYDVKMKEKGDIPEGYSVSREKKERFSLILESASTNQTSMYLCASSLGLAGGKDTQYFGPGTRLTVL.

The chain employs TRBV7-9 and TRBJ1-1, with a possible D match to TRBD1 (5 bases). Germline CDR1 reads SEHNR; CDR2 reads FQNEAQ (reference sequence). Deletions cut 5 bases from V and 0 bases from J, with 10 bases between. This CDR3 has 14 amino acids. CDR3 nucleotides: TGTGCCAGCAGCCGAGGGACGGTGAACACTGAAGCTTTCTTT. Protein product: CASSRGTVNTEAFF.

The chain combines TRBV5-1 with TRBJ2-1, with 10 bases matching TRBD2. The CDR3 extends over 16 amino acids. CDR1 is SGHRS, CDR2 YFSETQ, per germline. V was pared by 4 bases and J by 7 bases, with 11 bases of the junction left unmatched. The CDR3 region is CASSADLAGGRNEQFF. The CDR3 bases are TGCGCCAGCAGCGCCGATTTAGCGGGGGGCCGTAATGAGCAGTTCTTC.

This clonotype appeared a few times. The genes are TRBV29-1 and TRBJ2-3; 11 bases line up with TRBD2. This CDR3 spans 17 amino acids. Germline V gene sequence: CDR1 SQVTM, CDR2 ANQGSEA. The junction had 9 bases not matched to a gene; V was cut back by 4 bases and J by 0 bases. CDR3 bases: TGCAGCGTTGCGACCGGGACTAGCGGCTCTAGCACAGATACGCAGTATTTT. Protein sequence: CSVATGTSGSSTDTQYF.

This chain uses TRBV20-1 with TRBJ1-5; D is ambiguous. V lost 0 bases and J lost 1, with 4 bases in between. The CDR3 length is 13 residues. The V gene's germline CDR1 is DFQATT and CDR2 SNEGSKA (reference sequence). DNA for the CDR3: TGCAGTGCTAGAGATCGGAGCAATCAGCCCCAGCATTTT. This translates into CSARDRSNQPQHF.

This clonotype has just a few counts. The J gene is TRBJ1-4, the V gene TRBV9; D might be TRBD1 (6 bases). Trimming stripped 1 base from V and 5 bases from J, with 12 bases between. This CDR3 contains 15 residues. Germline CDR1 is SGDLS and CDR2 is YYNGEE. The CDR3 DNA reads as TGTGCCAGCAGCGTACGTGGACAGAAGAATGAAAAACTGTTTTTT. It yields the protein CASSVRGQKNEKLFF.

V usage is TRBV24-1 and J usage is TRBJ2-1; D possibly matches TRBD1 or TRBD2 (6 bases each). Per the germline V gene, CDR1 is KGHDR and CDR2 is SFDVKD. Trimming removed 9 bases at V and 3 bases at J, with 14 bases between. CDR3 length: 14 amino acids. CDR3: CATALGGLYNEQFF. The CDR3, as DNA: TGTGCCACCGCTTTAGGGGGGCTCTACAATGAGCAGTTCTTC.

The V call is TRBV5-1, the J call TRBJ2-5, with 7 bases that match TRBD1. Per the germline V gene, CDR1 is SGHRS and CDR2 is YFSETQ. Trimming removed 4 bases from V and 4 bases from J; junction bases left unmatched: 7. CDR3 size: 14 residues. In nucleotides, the CDR3 is TGCGCCAGCAGCCCTATGACAGGGAGAGAGACCCAGTACTTC. Protein product: CASSPMTGRETQYF.

The V gene is TRBV5-5, the J gene TRBJ2-5; no firm D call. V lost 7 bases to trimming and J lost 4 bases, with 14 bases between them. Germline V CDR1 and CDR2: SGHKS, YYEKEE (reference sequence). This CDR3 has 13 residues. This CDR3 reads CASAIGTVETQYF. DNA of the CDR3: TGTGCCAGCGCGATCGGTACGGTAGAGACCCAGTACTTC.